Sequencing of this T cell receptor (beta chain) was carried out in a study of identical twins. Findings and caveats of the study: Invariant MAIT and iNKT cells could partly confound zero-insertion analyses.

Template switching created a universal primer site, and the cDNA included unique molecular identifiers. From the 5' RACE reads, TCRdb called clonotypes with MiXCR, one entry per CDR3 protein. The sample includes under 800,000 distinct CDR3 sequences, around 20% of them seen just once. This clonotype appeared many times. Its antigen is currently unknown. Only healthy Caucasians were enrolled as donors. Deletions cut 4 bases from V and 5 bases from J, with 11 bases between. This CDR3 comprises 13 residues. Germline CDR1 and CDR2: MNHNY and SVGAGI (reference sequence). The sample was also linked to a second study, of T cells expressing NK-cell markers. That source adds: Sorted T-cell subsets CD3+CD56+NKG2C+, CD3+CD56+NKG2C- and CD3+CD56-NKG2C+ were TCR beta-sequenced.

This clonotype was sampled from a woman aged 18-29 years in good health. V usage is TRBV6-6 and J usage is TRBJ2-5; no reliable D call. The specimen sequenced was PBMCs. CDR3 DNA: TGTGCCAGCAGTTCAGACCCCAACGAGACCCAGTACTTC. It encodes CASSSDPNETQYF.